These T cell receptor beta chains were read from a single sample in a study of OX40 agonist ivuxolimab in advanced cancers. Libraries were prepared by immunoSEQ multiplex PCR; TCRdb keeps only in-frame clonotypes and omits some of them. Here the sample spans fewer than 85,000 clones, roughly 90% being singletons. The input for sequencing was CD4+ or CD8+ T cells sorted from blood, taken in a trial of the OX40 agonist ivuxolimab. These receptors all stem from an adult with an advanced solid tumor such as melanoma, head and neck, liver or kidney cancer. Each CDR3 is given with its conserved first and last residue. Fields, in order: J gene, V gene, D gene, clone size, CDR3 DNA, CDR3 protein. The D gene is left open where the match is weak. The listing skips clone size in some rows; elsewhere it reads once, few, many or a size class.

>TRBJ2-2|TRBV18|.|.
TGTGCCAGCTCACCAAGGGTTCCGGACACCGGGGAGCTGTTTTTT
CASSPRVPDTGELFF
>TRBJ2-2|TRBV10-3|TRBD2|.
TGTGCCATCAGTACTAGCGGGAGTGGAAGCACCGGGGAGCTGTTTTTT
CAISTSGSGSTGELFF
>TRBJ2-2|TRBV11-3|.|.
TGTGCCAGCAGCCCGGTCGGTGGCACGAACACCGGGGAGCTGTTTTTT
CASSPVGGTNTGELFF
>TRBJ1-3|TRBV19|.|.
TGTGCCAGCCGAGAAAACACCATATATTTT
CASRENTIYF
>TRBJ1-2|TRBV2|.|.
TGTGCCAGCAGTGAAGCGGGGTTTTGGGCTACCTATGGCTACACCTTC
CASSEAGFWATYGYTF
>TRBJ2-3|TRBV30|TRBD2|.
TGTGCCTGGACACTGCAACTAGCGGGAGGTCCAGATACGCAGTATTTT
CAWTLQLAGGPDTQYF
>TRBJ1-2|TRBV5-8|TRBD1|.
TGTGCCAGCAGCTTCCGCCAGTACAGGGGGTGGCATGGCTACACCTTC
CASSFRQYRGWHGYTF
>TRBJ1-2|TRBV6-5|TRBD1|.
TGTGCCAGCAGTTACATCCGGGACAGCTATGGCTACACCTTC
CASSYIRDSYGYTF
>TRBJ2-4|TRBV4-2|TRBD1|.
TGTGCCAGCAGCCAAAAGGGGACAGGGGGAGGAAACATTCAGTACTTC
CASSQKGTGGGNIQYF
>TRBJ2-7|TRBV7-2|TRBD2|once
TGTGCCAGCAGCTTAATGAGGACTAGCGCTACCTACGAGCAGTACTTC
CASSLMRTSATYEQYF
>TRBJ1-6|TRBV5-1|.|.
TGCGCCAGCAGCTTGGCGGGACCCGAAAACAATTCACCCCTCCACTTT
CASSLAGPENNSPLHF
>TRBJ2-5|TRBV11-2|TRBD2|once
TGTGCCAGCAGCTTAGATTACGGGGGGGCAGAGACCCAGTACTTC
CASSLDYGGAETQYF
>TRBJ1-2|TRBV6-5|.|.
TGTGCCAGCACCTCAGGGGCAGGGGTCGGCTATGGCTACACCTTC
CASTSGAGVGYGYTF